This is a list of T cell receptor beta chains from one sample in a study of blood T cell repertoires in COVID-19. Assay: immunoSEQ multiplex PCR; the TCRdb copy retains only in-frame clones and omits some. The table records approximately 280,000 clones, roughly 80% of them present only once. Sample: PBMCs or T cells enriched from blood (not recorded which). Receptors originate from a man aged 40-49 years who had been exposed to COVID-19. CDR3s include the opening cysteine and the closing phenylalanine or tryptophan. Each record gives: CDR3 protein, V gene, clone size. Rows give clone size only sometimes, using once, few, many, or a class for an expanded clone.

CDR3 protein: CASGLPGSQHYGYTF; V gene: TRBV12-5; clone size: .
CDR3 protein: CASSVAGAGNTIYF; V gene: TRBV9; clone size: .
CDR3 protein: CASSRPGTGDQPQHF; V gene: TRBV2; clone size: .
CDR3 protein: CAWSVSGHTDTQYF; V gene: TRBV30; clone size: few
CDR3 protein: CASGKTGAPAANYGYTF; V gene: TRBV7-9; clone size: .
CDR3 protein: CASSLSREGTSSGEQYF; V gene: TRBV7-8; clone size: .
CDR3 protein: CASSDSGGTGELFF; V gene: TRBV6-4; clone size: .
CDR3 protein: CASEWQSNTEAFF; V gene: TRBV30; clone size: .
CDR3 protein: CASSLDRGHEGYTF; V gene: TRBV5-1; clone size: .
CDR3 protein: CASSQDIYGYTF; V gene: TRBV3-1/TRBV3-2; clone size: .
CDR3 protein: CASSYPGQGNEKLFF; V gene: TRBV6-6; clone size: once
CDR3 protein: CASSLTTRRRGRESSYNEQFF; V gene: TRBV4-2; clone size: .
CDR3 protein: CASSTDGRIETF; V gene: TRBV19; clone size: .
CDR3 protein: CASSSKGGRHEQFF; V gene: TRBV12-1; clone size: .
CDR3 protein: CASSRKRDSHEQYF; V gene: TRBV27; clone size: .
CDR3 protein: CASSQEHRLYYEQYF; V gene: TRBV4-1; clone size: few
CDR3 protein: CAINPGLAGPSGNEQFF; V gene: TRBV10-3; clone size: .
CDR3 protein: CASSFRQGAGELFF; V gene: TRBV7-2; clone size: .
CDR3 protein: CASSRTDRGWGKLFF; V gene: TRBV6-5; clone size: .
CDR3 protein: CASSQGGQTNQPQHF; V gene: TRBV4-1; clone size: .
CDR3 protein: CASSWTASYNEQFF; V gene: TRBV11-3; clone size: .
CDR3 protein: CATLEVGTGTSNSGNTIYF; V gene: TRBV24-1; clone size: .